This T cell receptor beta chain derives from a study of CD8+ T cells in alopecia areata. Regarding the study as a whole: Clonality exceeded that of normal scalp in lesional scalp, most notably in alopecia totalis/universalis. In scalp, tofacitinib significantly decreased clonality and expanded CD8+ clones among the top 100.

About this clone: The antigen remains undetermined.

Indicated treatment: oral pan-JAK inhibitor, 5-10 mg twice daily. cDNA prepared by RNA extraction and subsequent reverse transcription served as the template for sequencing. Measured with immunoSEQ multiplex PCR; TCRdb has only the in-frame clones, and not every one. The sample carries about 110,000 clones, 84% recorded once. This TCR was sampled from a human donor with alopecia areata. The sequencing used CD8+ T cells sorted from blood, collected at week 24, from a patient treated with tofacitinib.

The CDR3 bases are TGTGCCAGCAGCCAGACAGATTACAATGAGCAGTTCTTC. It is translated as CASSQTDYNEQFF. The chain links TRBV6-6 to TRBJ2-1, with a possible D match to TRBD1 (5 bases). Germline loops: CDR1 MNHNY, CDR2 SVGAGI (reference sequence). The V end was cut by 6 bases, the J end by 4 bases, with 10 bases between. The CDR3 totals 13 residues.